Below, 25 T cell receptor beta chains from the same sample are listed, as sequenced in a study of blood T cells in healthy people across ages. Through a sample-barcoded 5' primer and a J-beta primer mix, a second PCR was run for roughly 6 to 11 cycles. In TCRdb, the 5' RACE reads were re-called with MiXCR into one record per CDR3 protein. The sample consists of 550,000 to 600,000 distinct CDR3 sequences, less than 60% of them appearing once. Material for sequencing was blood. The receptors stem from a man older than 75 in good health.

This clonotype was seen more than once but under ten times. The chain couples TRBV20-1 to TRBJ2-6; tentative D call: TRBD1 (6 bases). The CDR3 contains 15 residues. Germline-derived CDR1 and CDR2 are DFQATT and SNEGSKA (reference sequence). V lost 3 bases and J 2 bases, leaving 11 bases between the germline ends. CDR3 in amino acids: CSARLRGAGANVLTF. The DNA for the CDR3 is TGCAGTGCTAGGCTCAGGGGTGCTGGGGCCAACGTCCTGACTTTC.

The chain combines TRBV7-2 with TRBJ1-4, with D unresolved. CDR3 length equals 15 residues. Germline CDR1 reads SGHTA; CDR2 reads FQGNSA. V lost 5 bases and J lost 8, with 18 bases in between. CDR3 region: CASSPRAMSREKLFF. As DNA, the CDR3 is TGTGCCAGCAGCCCTCGGGCCATGAGTCGGGAAAAACTGTTTTTT.

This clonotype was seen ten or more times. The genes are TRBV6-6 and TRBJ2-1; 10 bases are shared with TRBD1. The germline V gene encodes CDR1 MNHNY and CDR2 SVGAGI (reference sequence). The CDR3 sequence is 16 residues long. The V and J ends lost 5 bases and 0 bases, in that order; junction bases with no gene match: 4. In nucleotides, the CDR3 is TGTGCCAGCAGTCACGGACAGGGGGGCTCCTACAATGAGCAGTTCTTC. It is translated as CASSHGQGGSYNEQFF.

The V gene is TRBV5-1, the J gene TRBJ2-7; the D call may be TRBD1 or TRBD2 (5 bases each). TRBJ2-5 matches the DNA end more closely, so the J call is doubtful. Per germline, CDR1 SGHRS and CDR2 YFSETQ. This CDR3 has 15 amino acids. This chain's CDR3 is CASIPGRGNEETQYF. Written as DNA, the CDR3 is TGCGCCAGCATCCCTGGTCGGGGCAATGAGGAGACCCAGTACTTC.

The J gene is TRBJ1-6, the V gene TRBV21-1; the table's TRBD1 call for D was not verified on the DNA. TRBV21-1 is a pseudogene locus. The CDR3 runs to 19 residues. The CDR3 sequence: CASSKDPTPGLPYNSPLHF. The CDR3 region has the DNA TGTGCCAGCAGCAAAGATCCCACACCAGGGTTACCCTATAATTCACCCCTCCACTTT.

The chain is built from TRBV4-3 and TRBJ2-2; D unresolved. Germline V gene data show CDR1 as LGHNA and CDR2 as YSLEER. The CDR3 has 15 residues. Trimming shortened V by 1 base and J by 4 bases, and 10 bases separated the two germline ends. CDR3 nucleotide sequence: TGCGCCAGCAGCCAAGGGGTAGATATCACCGGGGAGCTGTTTTTT. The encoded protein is CASSQGVDITGELFF.

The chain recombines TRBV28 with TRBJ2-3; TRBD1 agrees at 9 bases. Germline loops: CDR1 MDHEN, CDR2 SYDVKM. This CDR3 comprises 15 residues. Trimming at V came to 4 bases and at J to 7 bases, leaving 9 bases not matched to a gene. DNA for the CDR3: TGTGCCAGCAGTTGGTCCGGGACAGGGCTTAATACGCAGTATTTT. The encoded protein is CASSWSGTGLNTQYF.

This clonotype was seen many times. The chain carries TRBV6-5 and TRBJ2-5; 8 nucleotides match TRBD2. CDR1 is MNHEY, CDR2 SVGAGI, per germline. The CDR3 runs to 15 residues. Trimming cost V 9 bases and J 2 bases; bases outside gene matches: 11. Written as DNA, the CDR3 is TGTGCCAGGCCTCCACTAGCGGCCAAACAAGAGACCCAGTACTTC. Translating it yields CARPPLAAKQETQYF.

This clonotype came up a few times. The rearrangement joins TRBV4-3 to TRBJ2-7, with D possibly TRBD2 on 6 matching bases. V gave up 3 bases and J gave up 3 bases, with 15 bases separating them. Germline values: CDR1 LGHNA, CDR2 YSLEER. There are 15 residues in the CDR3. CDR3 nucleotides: TGCGCCAGCAGCCAGGGACGAGCGGGTCTCTACGAGCAGTACTTC. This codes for CASSQGRAGLYEQYF.

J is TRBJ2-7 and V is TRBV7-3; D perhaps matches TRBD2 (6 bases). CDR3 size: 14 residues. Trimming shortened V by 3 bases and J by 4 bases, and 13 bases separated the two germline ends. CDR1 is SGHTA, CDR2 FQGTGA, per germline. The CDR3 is CASSFAGYGYEQYF. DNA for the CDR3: TGTGCCAGCAGCTTTGCGGGGTACGGGTACGAGCAGTACTTC.

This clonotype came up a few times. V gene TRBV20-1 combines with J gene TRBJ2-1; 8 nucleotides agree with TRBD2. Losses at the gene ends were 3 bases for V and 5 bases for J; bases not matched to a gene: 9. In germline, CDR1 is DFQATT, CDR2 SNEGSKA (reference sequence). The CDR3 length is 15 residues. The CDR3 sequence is CSASRSIAGNNEQFF. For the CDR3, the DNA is TGCAGTGCTAGTAGGAGCATAGCGGGGAACAATGAGCAGTTCTTC.

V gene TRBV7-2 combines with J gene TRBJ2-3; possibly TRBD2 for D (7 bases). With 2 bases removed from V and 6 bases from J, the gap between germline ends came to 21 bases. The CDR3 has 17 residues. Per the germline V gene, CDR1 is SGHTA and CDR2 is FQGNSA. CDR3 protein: CASSLNGRGIPTDTQYF. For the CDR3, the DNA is TGTGCCAGCAGCTTAAATGGGAGGGGGATCCCGACGGATACGCAGTATTTT.

The CDR3 nucleotides read TGTGCCAGCAGCACCCGACCGAGGGACAGGGGGCGGTACGAGCAGTACTTC. This sequence encodes CASSTRPRDRGRYEQYF. The chain links TRBV21-1 to TRBJ2-7; the table's TRBD1 call for D was not verified on the DNA. TRBV21-1 is tagged as a pseudogene. This CDR3 comprises 17 residues.

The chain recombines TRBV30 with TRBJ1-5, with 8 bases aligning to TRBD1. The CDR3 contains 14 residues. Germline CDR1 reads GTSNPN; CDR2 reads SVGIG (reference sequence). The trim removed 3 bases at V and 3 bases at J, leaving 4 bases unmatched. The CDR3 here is CAWSRQGANQPQHF. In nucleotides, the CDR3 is TGTGCCTGGAGCCGCCAGGGGGCCAATCAGCCCCAGCATTTT.

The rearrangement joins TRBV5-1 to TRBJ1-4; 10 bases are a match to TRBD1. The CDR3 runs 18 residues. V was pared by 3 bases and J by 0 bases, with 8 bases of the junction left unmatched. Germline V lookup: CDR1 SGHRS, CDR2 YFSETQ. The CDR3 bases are TGCGCCAGCAGCTCCGGGGCGGGACAGGGGACAACTAATGAAAAACTGTTTTTT. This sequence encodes CASSSGAGQGTTNEKLFF.

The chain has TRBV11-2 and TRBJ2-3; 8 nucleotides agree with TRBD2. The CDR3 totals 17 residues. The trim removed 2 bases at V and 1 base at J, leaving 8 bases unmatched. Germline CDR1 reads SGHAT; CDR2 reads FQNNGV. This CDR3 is CASSLRGAGVRTDTQYF. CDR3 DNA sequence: TGTGCCAGCAGCTTAAGGGGAGCGGGGGTGCGCACAGATACGCAGTATTTT.

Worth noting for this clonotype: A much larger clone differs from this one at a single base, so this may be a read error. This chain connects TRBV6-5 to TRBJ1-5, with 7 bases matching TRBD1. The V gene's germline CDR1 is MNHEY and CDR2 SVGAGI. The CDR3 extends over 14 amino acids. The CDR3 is CASSYNRGNRPQHF. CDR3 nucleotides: TGTGCCAGCAGTTACAACAGGGGCAATCGGCCCCAGCATTTT.

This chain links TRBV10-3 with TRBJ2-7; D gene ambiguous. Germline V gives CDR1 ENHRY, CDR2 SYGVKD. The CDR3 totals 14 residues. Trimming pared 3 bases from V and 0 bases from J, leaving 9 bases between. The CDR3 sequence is CAISDGLRSYEQYF. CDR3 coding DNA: TGTGCCATCAGTGACGGGCTACGCTCCTACGAGCAGTACTTC.

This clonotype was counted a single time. The CDR3 region has the DNA TGCAGCGGAACTGCAGGGTCAAAGGGCACTGAAGCTTTCTTT. Protein product: CSGTAGSKGTEAFF. The V and J genes are TRBV29-1 and TRBJ1-1; D is perhaps TRBD1 (5 bases). Deletions cut 7 bases from V and 4 bases from J, with 19 bases between. This CDR3 has 14 residues. The germline gives CDR1 SQVTM, CDR2 ANQGSEA.

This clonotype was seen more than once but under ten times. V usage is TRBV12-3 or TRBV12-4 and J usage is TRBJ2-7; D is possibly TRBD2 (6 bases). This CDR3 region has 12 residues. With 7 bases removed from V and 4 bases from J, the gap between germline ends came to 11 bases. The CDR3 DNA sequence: TGTGCCAGCACCCTAGGAGGGTACGAGCAGTACTTC. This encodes CASTLGGYEQYF.

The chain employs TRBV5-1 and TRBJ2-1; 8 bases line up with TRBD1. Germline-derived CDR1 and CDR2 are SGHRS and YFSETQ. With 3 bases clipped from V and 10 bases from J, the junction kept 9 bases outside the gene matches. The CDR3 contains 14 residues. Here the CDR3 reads CASSSRLDRGEQFF. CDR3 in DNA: TGCGCCAGCAGCTCGCGGTTAGACAGGGGAGAGCAGTTCTTC.

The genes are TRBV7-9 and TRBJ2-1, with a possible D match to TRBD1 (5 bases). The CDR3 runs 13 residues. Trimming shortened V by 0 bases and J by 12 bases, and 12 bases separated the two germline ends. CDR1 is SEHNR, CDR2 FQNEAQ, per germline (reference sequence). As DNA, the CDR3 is TGTGCCAGCAGCTTAGCGGAAGGGGTAGCGCAGTTCTTC. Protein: CASSLAEGVAQFF.

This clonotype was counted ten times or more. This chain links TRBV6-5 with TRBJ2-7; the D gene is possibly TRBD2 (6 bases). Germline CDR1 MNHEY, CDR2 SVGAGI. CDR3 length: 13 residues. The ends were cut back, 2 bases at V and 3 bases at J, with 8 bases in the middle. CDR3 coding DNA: TGTGCCAGCAGTTACGGCGGGAACTACGAGCAGTACTTC. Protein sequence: CASSYGGNYEQYF.

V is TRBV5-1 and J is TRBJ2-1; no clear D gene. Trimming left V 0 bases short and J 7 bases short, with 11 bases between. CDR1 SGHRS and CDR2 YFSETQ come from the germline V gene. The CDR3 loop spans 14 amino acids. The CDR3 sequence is CASSLGVFGNEQFF. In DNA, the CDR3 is TGCGCCAGCAGCTTGGGGGTTTTCGGGAATGAGCAGTTCTTC.

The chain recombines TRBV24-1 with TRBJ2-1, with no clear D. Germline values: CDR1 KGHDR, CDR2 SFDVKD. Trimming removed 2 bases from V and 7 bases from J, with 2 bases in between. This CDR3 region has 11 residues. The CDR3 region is CATSDSNEQFF. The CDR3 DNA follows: TGTGCCACCAGTGATTCAAATGAGCAGTTCTTC.